The 14 T cell receptor beta chains presented below share a single source sample, sequenced in a study of T cells in localized non-small cell lung cancer. The repertoire was sequenced with immunoSEQ multiplex PCR; TCRdb's copy has only in-frame clones and lacks some. The data show 40,000 to 50,000 clones, roughly nine tenths seen once. The input for sequencing was peripheral blood, taken before any cancer treatment. The receptors were gathered from a woman between 18 and 49 years old with stage III lung adenocarcinoma.

The genes are TRBV14 and TRBJ2-1, with 7 bases matching TRBD1. After removal of 4 bases from V and 0 bases from J, the junction contained 12 bases not matched to a gene. CDR1 is SGHDN, CDR2 FVKESK, per germline. This CDR3 has 18 amino acids. The CDR3 sequence is CASSRYWGDRDSYNEQFF. As DNA, the CDR3 is TGTGCCAGCAGCCGATACTGGGGCGACAGGGACTCCTACAATGAGCAGTTCTTC.

The chain recombines TRBV7-9 with TRBJ1-5, with 7 positions matching TRBD1. V lost 5 bases to trimming and J lost 7 bases; unmatched junction nucleotides: 5. The CDR3 has 13 residues. CDR1 is SEHNR, CDR2 FQNEAQ, per germline (reference sequence). The CDR3 region is CASSLTGAQPQHF. The DNA of the CDR3 is TGTGCCAGCAGCCTAACAGGGGCGCAGCCCCAGCATTTT.

The CDR3 DNA is TGTGCCAGCAGCCCCCGGGGACAGGGCAACAATGAGCAGTTCTTC. Protein product: CASSPRGQGNNEQFF. The chain recombines TRBV7-9 with TRBJ2-1; 9 bases are a match to TRBD1. After removal of 5 bases from V and 5 bases from J, the junction contained 7 bases not matched to a gene. This CDR3 is built from 15 residues. Germline CDR1 and CDR2: SEHNR and FQNEAQ (reference sequence).

V gene TRBV28 combines with J gene TRBJ2-7; TRBD2 aligns across 9 bases. With 5 bases clipped from V and 4 bases from J, the junction kept 9 bases outside the gene matches. The CDR3 covers 15 residues. From germline, CDR1 is MDHEN and CDR2 SYDVKM. Written as DNA, the CDR3 is TGTGCCAGCAGTCTCACTCTAGCGGGGAAATACGAGCAGTACTTC. It encodes CASSLTLAGKYEQYF.

This chain connects TRBV6-6 to TRBJ2-7; 12 bases are a match to TRBD2. The CDR3 totals 14 residues. The germline V gene encodes CDR1 MNHNY and CDR2 SVGAGI (reference sequence). Germline trimming cut 6 bases from V and 0 bases from J; bases unmatched to any gene: 0. The CDR3, as DNA: TGTGCCAGCAGACTAGCGGGGGGCTCCTACGAGCAGTACTTC. Translation: CASRLAGGSYEQYF.

V gene TRBV27 combines with J gene TRBJ1-2; the D is unclear. The germline gives CDR1 MNHEY, CDR2 SMNVEV (reference sequence). The ends were cut back, 6 bases at V and 1 base at J, with 6 bases in the middle. This CDR3 has 12 residues. The CDR3 is CASRGFNYGYTF. The DNA of the CDR3 is TGTGCCAGCAGAGGGTTTAACTATGGCTACACCTTC.

The rearrangement links TRBV19 to TRBJ1-1; possible D gene TRBD1, 5 bases. The CDR3 has 15 residues. Germline V CDR1 and CDR2: LNHDA, SQIVND (reference sequence). V lost 7 bases and J lost 5, with 20 bases in between. In DNA form, the CDR3 reads TGTGCCAGTATATCCCCCGGAGGGCGGGGGACTGAAGCTTTCTTT. Its translation is CASISPGGRGTEAFF.

This chain connects TRBV5-4 to TRBJ2-3; TRBD2 aligns across 10 bases. J lost 6 bases, V lost 3 bases, and 10 bases had no gene match. Germline CDR1 SGHNT, CDR2 YYREEE (reference sequence). This CDR3 region has 16 residues. CDR3 DNA: TGTGCCAGCAGCTGGAGCCAGCGGGGGGGCCCGGATACGCAGTATTTT. It yields the protein CASSWSQRGGPDTQYF.

The V call is TRBV9, the J call TRBJ2-7, with a possible D match to TRBD2 (6 bases). V was clipped by 4 bases and J by 3 bases, with 14 bases between them. The CDR3 runs to 14 residues. In germline, CDR1 is SGDLS, CDR2 YYNGEE. The CDR3 nucleotides are TGTGCCAGCAGCACCGGAGGGAGTCTCTACGAGCAGTACTTC. This sequence encodes CASSTGGSLYEQYF.

This chain uses TRBV6-5 with TRBJ1-2, with 7 bases fitting TRBD1. The CDR3 contains 14 residues. CDR1 is MNHEY, CDR2 SVGAGI, per germline. V lost 7 bases and J lost 5; bases outside the gene matches: 10. CDR3 loop: CASTLQGGGYGYTF. The CDR3 DNA reads as TGTGCCAGCACCCTACAAGGGGGCGGTTATGGCTACACCTTC.

The rearrangement links TRBV7-2 to TRBJ2-4, with 9 bases lining up with TRBD1. Losses at the gene ends were 3 bases for V and 2 bases for J; bases not matched to a gene: 11. The length of the CDR3 is 18 residues. Germline V gives CDR1 SGHTA, CDR2 FQGNSA. CDR3 bases: TGTGCCAGCAGCTTGCCTTACGGACAGGGGATTTCCAAAAACATTCAGTACTTC. Translation gives CASSLPYGQGISKNIQYF.

This clone has only one observation. CDR3 coding DNA: TGCAGCGTTGATGATGATAGCAGTAGTCCCAATGAGCAGTTCTTC. This codes for CSVDDDSSSPNEQFF. The V and J genes are TRBV29-1 and TRBJ2-1; unclear D gene. V was pared by 3 bases and J by 6 bases, with 18 bases between. Germline loops: CDR1 SQVTM, CDR2 ANQGSEA. The CDR3 sequence is 15 residues long.

The chain employs TRBV5-1 and TRBJ1-1; D is ambiguous. This CDR3 is 14 amino acids long. Trimming cost V 4 bases and J 2 bases, with 12 bases left between them. Germline-derived CDR1 and CDR2 are SGHRS and YFSETQ. The CDR3 sequence: CASSMDGANTEAFF. CDR3 DNA sequence: TGCGCCAGCAGCATGGACGGAGCAAACACTGAAGCTTTCTTT. The full variable domain, its missing parts supplied by reference TRBV5-1 and TRBJ1-1, is KAGVTQTPRYLIKTRGQQVTLSCSPISGHRSVSWYQQTPGQGLQFLFEYFSETQRNKGNFPGRFSGRQFSNSRSEMNVSTLELGDSALYLCASSMDGANTEAFFGQGTRLTVV.

V gene TRBV5-8 combines with J gene TRBJ1-1; D gene ambiguous. V was clipped by 0 bases and J by 0 bases, with 9 bases between them. Looked up from germline, CDR1 is SGHTS and CDR2 is YDEGEE. The CDR3 totals 15 residues. CDR3 sequence reads: CASSLVGTMNTEAFF. Written as DNA, the CDR3 is TGTGCCAGCAGCTTGGTCGGCACCATGAACACTGAAGCTTTCTTT.